The clone carrying this T cell receptor (beta chain) was counted at least ten times. Its ends do not fully match the called genes, so a read error is possible. The CDR3 sequence is 11 residues long. Germline V gives CDR1 DFQATT, CDR2 SNEGSKA (reference sequence). The sample originates from a study of early T cells in non-severe SARS-CoV-2 infection. About the research overall: Bulk RNA isolated from unsorted whole blood underwent sequencing; chains were not paired.

TCRdb recomputed calls from the 5' RACE reads with MiXCR, one row per CDR3 protein. The sample has more than 15,000 distinct CDR3 sequences, about 5.4% seen once. This chain connects TRBV20-1 to TRBJ1-1; D not certain. Here the sequenced sample was whole blood, taken at baseline. This sequence originates from an adult who was a healthcare worker with PCR-confirmed SARS-CoV-2 infection or an uninfected control (not recorded which). The CDR3 region has the DNA TGCAGTGCTGCCAAGAGAGATGAAGTTTTCTTT. It codes for CSAAKRDEVFF.